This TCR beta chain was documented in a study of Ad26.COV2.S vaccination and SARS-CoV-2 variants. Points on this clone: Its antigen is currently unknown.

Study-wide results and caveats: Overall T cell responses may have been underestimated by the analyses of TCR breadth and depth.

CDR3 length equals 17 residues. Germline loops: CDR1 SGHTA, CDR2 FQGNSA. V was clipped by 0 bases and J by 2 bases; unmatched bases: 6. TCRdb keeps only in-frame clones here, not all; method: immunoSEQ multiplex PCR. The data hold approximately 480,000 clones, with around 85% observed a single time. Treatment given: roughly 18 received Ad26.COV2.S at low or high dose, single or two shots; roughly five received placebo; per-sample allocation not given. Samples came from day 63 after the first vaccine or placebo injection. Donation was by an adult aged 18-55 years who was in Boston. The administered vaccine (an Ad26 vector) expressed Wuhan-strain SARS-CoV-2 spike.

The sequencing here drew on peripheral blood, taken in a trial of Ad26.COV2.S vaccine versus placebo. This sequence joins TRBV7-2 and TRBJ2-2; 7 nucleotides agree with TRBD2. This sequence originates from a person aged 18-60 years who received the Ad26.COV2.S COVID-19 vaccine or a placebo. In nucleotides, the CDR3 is TGTGCCAGCAGCTTAGCAAGGGCGGGAGAAAACACCGGGGAGCTGTTTTTT. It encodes CASSLARAGENTGELFF.